This T cell receptor beta chain comes out of a study of metastatic and nonmetastatic thyroid tumors. Study in general: Repertoires from blood and tumor or nodule tissue of malignant and benign thyroid patients were compared.

Overall study findings and caveats: In both blood and tumor samples, TCR beta diversity was reported significantly higher for malignant than benign nodules.

Per the authors' pipeline: Construction of a distant-metastasis classifier for papillary thyroid cancer relied on CDR3 differences across clinicopathological groups. TCRdb called clones again from the PCR reads with MiXCR. The V and J calls were determined by TCRdb, not by the authors. The sample includes 30,000 to 35,000 clones, approximately 15% seen only once; the top ten take around 7.5%. Treatment of any kind had been given to no patient before thyroid surgery. As for this clone: What it binds is not known.

Trimming left V 2 bases short and J 7 bases short, with 14 bases between. CDR1 is SGHAT and CDR2 is FQNNGV in the germline V gene. This CDR3 contains 14 residues. The sequencing input was blood. The V and J genes are TRBV11-2 and TRBJ1-1; perhaps TRBD1 as D (6 bases). This TCR was recovered from a female donor with papillary thyroid cancer or a benign thyroid nodule (not recorded which). Some clones in this sample may be carry-over from other donors' samples. The chain's CDR3 is CASSLYGAGVEAFF. The CDR3 DNA reads as TGTGCCAGCAGCTTATATGGGGCAGGGGTTGAAGCTTTCTTT. Together with reference TRBV11-2 and TRBJ1-1, the CDR3 gives the full variable domain: EAGVAQSPRYKIIEKRQSVAFWCNPISGHATLYWYQQILGQGPKLLIQFQNNGVVDDSQLPKDRFSAERLKGVDSTLKIQPAKLEDSAVYLCASSLYGAGVEAFFGQGTRLTVV.